The sequence of this T cell receptor (beta chain) was determined in a study of PD-L1 blockade in urothelial cancer. Only in-frame clones appear in the TCRdb table, and some are missing; sequencing was by immunoSEQ multiplex PCR. The profile shows 35,000 or so clones, approximately 80% of them singletons. Time point described: pretreatment peripheral blood. This CDR3 has 15 residues. The germline gives CDR1 KGHSH, CDR2 LQKENI. V shed 2 bases, J shed 3 bases, and the junction held 0 bases outside the gene matches. This chain connects TRBV18 to TRBJ2-2, with 10 bases lining up with TRBD1. This sequence was found in a man aged 60-69 years with urothelial cancer. Sequenced material: PBMCs, taken around atezolizumab (anti-PD-L1) treatment. The CDR3 loop reads CASSPGTGDTGELFF. The CDR3 DNA reads as TGTGCCAGCTCACCAGGGACAGGGGACACCGGGGAGCTGTTTTTT.